The clone carrying this T cell receptor (beta chain) was seen more than once but under ten times. This entry is derived from a study of T cell repertoires in aging, cancer and after chemotherapy. Peripheral blood genomic DNA, not sorted cells or RNA, was the template. Rearranged V-D-J TRB sequences were amplified with a mixed TRB-A/B primer pool. TCRdb reprocessed the multiplex PCR reads via MiXCR and lists one record per CDR3 protein. The sample carries more than 3,500 distinct CDR3 sequences, 20% to 30% recorded once. Germline-derived CDR1 and CDR2 are ENHRY and SYGVKD. Trimming took 6 bases from V and 4 from J; bases not matched to a gene: 10. The CDR3 has 16 amino acids.

The chain uses TRBV10-3 and TRBJ2-2, with 8 positions matching TRBD1. The sequenced sample consisted of blood. This sequence originates from a human donor with a blood cancer. CDR3 protein: CAIRSTGGTGTGELFF. CDR3 bases: TGTGCCATCAGATCAACAGGGGGGACGGGCACCGGGGAGCTGTTTTTT.